This record looks at one T cell receptor beta chain sequence and its context. Its target is unknown. The data were obtained in a study of T cell responses to AZD1222 COVID-19 vaccine. General study results and limits: An increase in Spike-specific TCR breadth and depth was observed after two AZD1222 doses. It was only after the peak T cell response that any repertoires were sampled. Just a handful of AZD1222 recipients were seropositive at baseline.

This CDR3 has 17 residues. CDR1 and CDR2 (germline): KGHDR, SFDVKD. V gave up 3 bases and J gave up 5 bases; unmatched junction bases: 12. Assay used: immunoSEQ multiplex PCR; TCRdb lists only in-frame clones, some missing. The table has 150,000 to 200,000 clones, 94% seen once; the top ten hold roughly 9.8%. The clonotype was recovered from an adult in good health. This chain joins TRBV24-1 and TRBJ2-1; 7 nucleotides agree with TRBD1. This specimen consisted of peripheral blood, obtained on day 0 of AZD1222 vaccination. CDR3 in amino acids: CATSDPESTGSHNEQFF. The CDR3 DNA reads as TGTGCCACCAGTGATCCAGAATCGACAGGGTCTCACAATGAGCAGTTCTTC.